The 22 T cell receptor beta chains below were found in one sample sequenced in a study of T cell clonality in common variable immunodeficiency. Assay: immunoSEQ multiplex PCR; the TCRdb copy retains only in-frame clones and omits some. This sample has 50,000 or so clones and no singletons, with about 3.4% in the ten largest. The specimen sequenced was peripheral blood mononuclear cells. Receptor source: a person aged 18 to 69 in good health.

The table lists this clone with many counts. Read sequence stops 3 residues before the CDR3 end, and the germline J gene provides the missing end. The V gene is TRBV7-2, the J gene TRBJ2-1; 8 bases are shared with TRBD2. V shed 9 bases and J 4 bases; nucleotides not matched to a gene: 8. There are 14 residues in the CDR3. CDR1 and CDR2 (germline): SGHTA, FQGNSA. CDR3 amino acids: CASRLSGSYNEQFF. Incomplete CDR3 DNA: TGTGCCAGTAGACTCAGCGGGAGTTACAATGAG. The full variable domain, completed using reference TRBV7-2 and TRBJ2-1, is GAGVSQSPSNKVTEKGKDVELRCDPISGHTALYWYRQSLGQGLEFLIYFQGNSAPDKSGLPSDRFSAERTGGSVSTLTIQRTQQEDSAVYLCASRLSGSYNEQFFGPGTRLTVL.

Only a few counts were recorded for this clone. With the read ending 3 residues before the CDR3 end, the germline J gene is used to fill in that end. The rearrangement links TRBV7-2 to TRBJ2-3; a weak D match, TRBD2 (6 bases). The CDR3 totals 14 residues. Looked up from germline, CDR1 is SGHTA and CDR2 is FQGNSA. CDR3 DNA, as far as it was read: TGTGCCAGCAGCTTAGGGGGGGACGGTGGGACG. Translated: CASSLGGDGGT. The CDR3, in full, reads CASSLGGDGGTQYF.

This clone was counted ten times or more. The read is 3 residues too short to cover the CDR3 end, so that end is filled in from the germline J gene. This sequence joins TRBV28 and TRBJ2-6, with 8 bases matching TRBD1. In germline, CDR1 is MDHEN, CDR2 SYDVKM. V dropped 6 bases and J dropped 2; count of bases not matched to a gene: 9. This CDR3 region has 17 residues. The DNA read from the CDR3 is TGTGCCAGCAGCCGGACAGGGAGGTCCCCTGGGGCCAACGTC. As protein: CASSRTGRSPGANV. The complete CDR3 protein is CASSRTGRSPGANVLTF.

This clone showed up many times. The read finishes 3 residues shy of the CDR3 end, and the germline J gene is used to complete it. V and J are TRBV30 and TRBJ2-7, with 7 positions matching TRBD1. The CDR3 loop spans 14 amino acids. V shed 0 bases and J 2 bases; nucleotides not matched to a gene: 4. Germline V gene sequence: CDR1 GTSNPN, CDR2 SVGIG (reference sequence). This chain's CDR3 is CAWSVLDRTYEQYF. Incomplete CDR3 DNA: TGTGCCTGGAGTGTACTGGACAGGACCTACGAG.

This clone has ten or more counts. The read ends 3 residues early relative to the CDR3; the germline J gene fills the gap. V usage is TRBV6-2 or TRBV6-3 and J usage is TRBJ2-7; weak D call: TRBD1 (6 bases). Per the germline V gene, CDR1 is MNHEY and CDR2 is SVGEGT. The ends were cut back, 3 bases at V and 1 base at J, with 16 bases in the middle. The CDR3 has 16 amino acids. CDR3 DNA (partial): TGTGCCAGCAGTTATACAGGGTCATTGCCGTCCTACGAG. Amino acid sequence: CASSYTGSLPSYE. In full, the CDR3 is CASSYTGSLPSYEQYF.

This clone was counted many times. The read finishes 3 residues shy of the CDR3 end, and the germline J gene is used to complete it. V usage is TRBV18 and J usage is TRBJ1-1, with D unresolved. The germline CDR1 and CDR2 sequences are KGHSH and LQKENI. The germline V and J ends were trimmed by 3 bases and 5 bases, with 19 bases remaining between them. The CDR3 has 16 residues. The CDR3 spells CASSPTPRRGGTEAFF. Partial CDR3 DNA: TGTGCCAGCTCACCTACCCCTAGGCGGGGAGGGACTGAA.

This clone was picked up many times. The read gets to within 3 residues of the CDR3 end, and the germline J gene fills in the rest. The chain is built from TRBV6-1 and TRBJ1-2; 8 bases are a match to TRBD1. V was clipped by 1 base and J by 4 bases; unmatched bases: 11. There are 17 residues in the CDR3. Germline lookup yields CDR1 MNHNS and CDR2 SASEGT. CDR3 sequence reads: CASSEGTGRRRAYGYTF. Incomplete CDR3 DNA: TGTGCCAGCAGTGAAGGGACAGGGAGGAGGAGGGCCTATGGC.

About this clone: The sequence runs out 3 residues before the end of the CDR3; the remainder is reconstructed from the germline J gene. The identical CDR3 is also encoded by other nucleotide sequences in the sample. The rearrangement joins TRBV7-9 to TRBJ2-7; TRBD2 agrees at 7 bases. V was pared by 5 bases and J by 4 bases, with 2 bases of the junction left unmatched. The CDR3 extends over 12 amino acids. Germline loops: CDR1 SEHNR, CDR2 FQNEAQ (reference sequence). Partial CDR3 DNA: TGTGCCAGCAGCCTTAGCGGGTACGAG. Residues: CASSLSGYE. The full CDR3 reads CASSLSGYEQYF.

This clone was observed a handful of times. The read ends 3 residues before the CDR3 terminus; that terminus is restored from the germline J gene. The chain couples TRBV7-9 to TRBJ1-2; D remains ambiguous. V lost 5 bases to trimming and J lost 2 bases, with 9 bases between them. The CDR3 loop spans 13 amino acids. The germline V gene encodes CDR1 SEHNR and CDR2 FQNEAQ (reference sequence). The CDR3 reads CASSPPRNYGYTF. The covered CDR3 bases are TGTGCCAGCAGCCCCCCAAGGAACTATGGC.

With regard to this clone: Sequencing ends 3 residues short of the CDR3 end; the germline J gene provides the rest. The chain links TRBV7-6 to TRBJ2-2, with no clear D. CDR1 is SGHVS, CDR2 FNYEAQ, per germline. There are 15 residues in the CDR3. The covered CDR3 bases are TGTGCCAGCAGCGCAGAATACAGCTCTAATGAAAAG. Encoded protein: CASSAEYSSNEK. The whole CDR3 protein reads CASSAEYSSNEKLFF.

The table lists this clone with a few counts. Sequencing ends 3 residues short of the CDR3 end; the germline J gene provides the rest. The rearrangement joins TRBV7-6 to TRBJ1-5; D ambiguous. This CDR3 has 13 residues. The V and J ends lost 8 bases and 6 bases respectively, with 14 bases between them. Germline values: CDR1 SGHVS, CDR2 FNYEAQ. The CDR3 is CASAVAYGQPQHF. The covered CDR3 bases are TGTGCCAGCGCGGTTGCGTATGGTCAGCCC.

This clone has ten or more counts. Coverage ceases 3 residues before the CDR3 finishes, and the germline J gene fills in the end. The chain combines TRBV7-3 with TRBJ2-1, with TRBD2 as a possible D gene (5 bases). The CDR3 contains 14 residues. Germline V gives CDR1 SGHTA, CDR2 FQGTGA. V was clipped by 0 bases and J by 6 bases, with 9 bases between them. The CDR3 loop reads CASSLTGLANEQFF. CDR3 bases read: TGTGCCAGCAGCTTAACCGGGCTAGCCAATGAG.

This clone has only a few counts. The CDR3 DNA, read in part, is TGTGCCAGCAGCTACAGGGGGCGAGATTCACCA. It yields the protein CASSYRGRDSP. The CDR3 reads in full as CASSYRGRDSPLFF. J is TRBJ1-4 and V is TRBV7-9; TRBD1 matches 9 bases. The CDR3 end lies 3 residues beyond the end of the read and is filled in from the germline J gene. Germline loops: CDR1 SEHNR, CDR2 FQNEAQ (reference sequence). There are 14 residues in the CDR3.

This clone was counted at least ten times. The CDR3 region is CSASPDGYTF. CDR3 bases read: TGCAGTGCTAGCCCGGATGGC. The genes are TRBV20-1 and TRBJ1-2; unclear D gene. The CDR3 extends 3 residues past the end of the read, so its final part is completed from the germline J gene. From germline, CDR1 is DFQATT and CDR2 SNEGSKA (reference sequence). The CDR3 length is 10 residues. The ends were cut back, 3 bases at V and 6 bases at J, with 5 bases in the middle.

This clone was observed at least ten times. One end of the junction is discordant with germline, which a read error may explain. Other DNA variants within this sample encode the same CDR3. CDR3 protein: CASYRAVTGELFF. The sequenced CDR3 bases are TGCGCCAGCTACAGGGCGGTCACCGGGGAG. The chain uses TRBV19 and TRBJ2-2; the D gene is possibly TRBD1 (6 bases). With the read ending 3 residues before the CDR3 end, the germline J gene is used to fill in that end. The CDR3 is 13 residues long. The germline gives CDR1 LNHDA, CDR2 SQIVND (reference sequence).

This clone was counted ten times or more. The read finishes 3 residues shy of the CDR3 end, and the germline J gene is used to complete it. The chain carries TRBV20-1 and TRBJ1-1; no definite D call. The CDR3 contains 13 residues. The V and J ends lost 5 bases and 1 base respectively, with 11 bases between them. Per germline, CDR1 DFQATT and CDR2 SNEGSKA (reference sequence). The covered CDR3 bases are TGCAGTGCTTCAAAAACTCGGAACACTGAA. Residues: CSASKTRNTE. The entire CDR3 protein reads CSASKTRNTEAFF.

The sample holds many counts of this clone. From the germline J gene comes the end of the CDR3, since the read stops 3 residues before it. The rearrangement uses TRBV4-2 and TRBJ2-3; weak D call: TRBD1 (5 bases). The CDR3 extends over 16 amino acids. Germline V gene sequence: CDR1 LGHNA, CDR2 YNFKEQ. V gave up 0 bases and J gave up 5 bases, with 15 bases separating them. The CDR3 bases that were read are TGTGCCAGCAGCCAAGATCAAACCAGGGTCGGAGATACG. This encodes CASSQDQTRVGDT. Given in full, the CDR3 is CASSQDQTRVGDTQYF.

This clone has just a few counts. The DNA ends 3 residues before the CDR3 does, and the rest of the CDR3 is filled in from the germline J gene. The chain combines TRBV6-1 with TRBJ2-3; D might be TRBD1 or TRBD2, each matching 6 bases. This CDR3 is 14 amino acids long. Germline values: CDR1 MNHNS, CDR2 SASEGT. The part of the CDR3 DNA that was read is TGTGCCAGCAGGGAACAGGGAGGTAGCCAGCCG. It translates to CASREQGGSQP. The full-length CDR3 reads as CASREQGGSQPQYF.

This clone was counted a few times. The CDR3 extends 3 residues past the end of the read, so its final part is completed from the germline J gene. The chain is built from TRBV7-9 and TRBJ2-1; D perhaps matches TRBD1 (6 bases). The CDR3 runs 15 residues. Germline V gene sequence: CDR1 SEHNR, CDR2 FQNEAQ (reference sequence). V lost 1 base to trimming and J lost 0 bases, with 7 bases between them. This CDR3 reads CASSLVGGSYNEQFF. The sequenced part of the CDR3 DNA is TGTGCCAGCAGCTTAGTAGGGGGCTCCTACAATGAG.

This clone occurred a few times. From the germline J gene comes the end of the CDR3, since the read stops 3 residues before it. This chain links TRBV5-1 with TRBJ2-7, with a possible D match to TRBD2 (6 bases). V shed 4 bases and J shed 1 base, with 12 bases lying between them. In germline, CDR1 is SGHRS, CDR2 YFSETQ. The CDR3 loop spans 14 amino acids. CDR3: CASSATSASYEQYF. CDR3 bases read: TGCGCCAGCAGCGCGACTAGTGCTTCCTACGAG.

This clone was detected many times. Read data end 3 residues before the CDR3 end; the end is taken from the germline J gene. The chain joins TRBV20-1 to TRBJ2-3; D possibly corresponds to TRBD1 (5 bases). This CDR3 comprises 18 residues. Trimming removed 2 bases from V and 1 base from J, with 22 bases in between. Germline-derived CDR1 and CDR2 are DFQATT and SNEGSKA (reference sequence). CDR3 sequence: CSARRRQGARVGTDTQYF. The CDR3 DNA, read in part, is TGCAGTGCTAGACGTCGGCAGGGCGCAAGGGTTGGCACAGATACG.

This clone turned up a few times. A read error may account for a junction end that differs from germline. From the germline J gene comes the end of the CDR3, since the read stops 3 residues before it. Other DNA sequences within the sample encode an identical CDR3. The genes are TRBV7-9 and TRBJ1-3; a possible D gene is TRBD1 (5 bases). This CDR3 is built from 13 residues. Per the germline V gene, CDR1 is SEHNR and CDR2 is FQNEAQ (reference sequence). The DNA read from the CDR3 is TGTGCCTCCGACAGAAACTCTGGAAACACT. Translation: CASDRNSGNT. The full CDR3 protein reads CASDRNSGNTIYF.